This paragraph covers one TCR beta chain sequence. This record comes from a study of cytomegalovirus exposure and HLA in healthy donors. Primers: 60 Vbeta forward and 13 Jbeta reverse. Some clones are missing from TCRdb's copy, which holds only in-frame ones; the method was immunoSEQ multiplex PCR. The data hold about 300,000 clones, with about nine tenths observed a single time. This CDR3 has 15 amino acids. V lost 6 bases, J lost 0 bases, and 14 bases lay in between. The germline CDR1 and CDR2 sequences are MDHEN and SYDVKM. The source of this sequence is a man aged 35-49 years in good health and CMV-seropositive. The sequenced sample was PBMCs. This rearrangement joins TRBV28 to TRBJ1-1; perhaps TRBD1 as D (5 bases). The CDR3 region has the DNA TGTGCCAGCAGCGAGTGGGGCGCGATGAACACTGAAGCTTTCTTT. It is translated as CASSEWGAMNTEAFF.